The 19 T cell receptor beta chains given below trace back to one sample, sequenced in a study of T cell changes during pregnancy in multiple sclerosis. Sequencing used immunoSEQ multiplex PCR; TCRdb keeps in-frame clones, though not all of them. The data show 39,000 or so clones, around 90% seen once. This material consisted of CD4+ T cells from peripheral blood mononuclear cells, taken after pregnancy. These receptors were taken from a female donor in good health, enrolled as a control in a pregnancy study.

Details on this clone: Germline is not matched at one junction end, which may reflect a read error. Other DNA sequences of this sample code for an identical CDR3. The genes are TRBV19 and TRBJ2-7; 7 bases fit TRBD1. This CDR3 contains 11 residues. In germline, CDR1 is LNHDA, CDR2 SQIVND (reference sequence). CDR3 nucleotide sequence: TGCGCCAGCTTTAGGGGGCACGAGCAGTACTTC. It specifies CASFRGHEQYF.

The rearrangement uses TRBV30 and TRBJ1-5; D is unresolved. This CDR3 has 13 residues. Deletions cut 0 bases from V and 2 bases from J, with 5 bases between. In germline, CDR1 is GTSNPN, CDR2 SVGIG (reference sequence). As DNA, the CDR3 is TGTGCCTGGAGTGTGCGAGGCAATCAGCCCCAGCATTTT. As protein: CAWSVRGNQPQHF.

This chain joins TRBV18 and TRBJ2-3; 7 nucleotides align to TRBD2. The V and J ends lost 0 bases and 5 bases, in that order; junction bases with no gene match: 5. Per germline, CDR1 KGHSH and CDR2 LQKENI. The CDR3 sequence is 15 residues long. The CDR3 loop is CASSPPGEGRDTQYF. CDR3 nucleotides: TGTGCCAGCTCACCACCGGGGGAGGGAAGAGATACGCAGTATTTT.

In this sample, this clone turned up a few times. The chain is built from TRBV2 and TRBJ1-2; D remains ambiguous. This CDR3 contains 11 residues. V lost 7 bases and J lost 7, with 10 bases in between. CDR1 and CDR2 (germline): SNHLY, FYNNEI. The CDR3 sequence: CASKISGGYTF. The CDR3 region has the DNA TGTGCCAGCAAGATAAGCGGTGGCTACACCTTC.

V is TRBV4-2 and J is TRBJ2-1; a weak D match, TRBD2 (5 bases). The CDR3 has 15 amino acids. Trimming cost V 0 bases and J 7 bases, with 13 bases left between them. Germline CDR1 is LGHNA and CDR2 is YNFKEQ. The CDR3 spells CASSQDNLAWNEQFF. The CDR3 bases are TGTGCCAGCAGCCAAGATAACCTAGCATGGAATGAGCAGTTCTTC.

This sequence joins TRBV2 and TRBJ1-1; D gene ambiguous. The CDR3 sequence is 12 residues long. Looked up from germline, CDR1 is SNHLY and CDR2 is FYNNEI. Between the trimmed V and J ends, which lost 6 bases and 6 bases, there was a span of 11 bases. The CDR3 reads CASSLSGPEAFF. DNA for the CDR3: TGTGCCAGCAGCCTCTCAGGCCCTGAAGCTTTCTTT.

J is TRBJ1-1 and V is TRBV11-2; D not resolved. V lost 1 base, J lost 7 bases, and 10 bases lay in between. CDR3 length equals 13 residues. Germline lookup yields CDR1 SGHAT and CDR2 FQNNGV. The CDR3 sequence: CASSLGLAGEAFF. The DNA for the CDR3 is TGTGCCAGCAGCTTAGGACTTGCGGGTGAAGCTTTCTTT.

V is TRBV11-3 and J is TRBJ2-2; D not certain. There are 17 residues in the CDR3. Germline V gives CDR1 SGHNT, CDR2 YENEEA. Trimming took off 0 bases at V and 2 bases at J, with 13 bases between the two ends. The CDR3 here is CASSLDLGRTNTGELFF. In nucleotides, the CDR3 is TGTGCCAGCAGCTTAGATCTAGGCAGAACCAACACCGGGGAGCTGTTTTTT.

This chain joins TRBV6-6 and TRBJ2-7; TRBD1 is a possible D gene (6 bases). CDR3 size: 14 residues. The V gene's germline CDR1 is MNHNY and CDR2 SVGAGI (reference sequence). V was trimmed by 0 bases and J by 7 bases, leaving 13 bases between them. CDR3 DNA sequence: TGTGCCAGCAGTTACTCGAGGGGGAGCAAGGAGCAGTACTTC. The encoded protein is CASSYSRGSKEQYF.

The chain joins TRBV28 to TRBJ2-3; a possible D gene is TRBD2 (6 bases). Germline assignment: CDR1 MDHEN and CDR2 SYDVKM. The CDR3 is 16 amino acids. The V gene lost 7 bases and the J gene lost 1 base, with 18 bases spanning the gap. CDR3 residues: CASTGLGGEGTDTQYF. Here the CDR3 DNA reads TGTGCCAGCACAGGCCTAGGAGGGGAGGGCACAGATACGCAGTATTTT. The full variable domain, rest sourced from reference TRBV28 and TRBJ2-3, is DVKVTQSSRYLVKRTGEKVFLECVQDMDHENMFWYRQDPGLGLRLIYFSYDVKMKEKGDIPEGYSVSREKKERFSLILESASTNQTSMYLCASTGLGGEGTDTQYFGPGTRLTVL.

This chain links TRBV11-3 with TRBJ1-2, with D possibly TRBD1 on 6 matching bases. Germline V gives CDR1 SGHNT, CDR2 YENEEA. V lost 4 bases to trimming and J lost 8 bases, with 17 bases between them. The CDR3 is 14 residues long. CDR3 loop: CASSSTGSIGGYTF. The CDR3 DNA reads TGTGCCAGCAGCTCAACAGGGAGCATTGGGGGCTACACCTTC.

In DNA form, the CDR3 reads TGTGCCAGCTCCGGACTCACAGATACGCAGTATTTT. Amino acid sequence: CASSGLTDTQYF. This chain connects TRBV27 to TRBJ2-3; D may be TRBD2 (5 bases). Germline CDR1 and CDR2: MNHEY and SMNVEV (reference sequence). Trimming removed 8 bases at V and 2 bases at J, with 8 bases between. This CDR3 contains 12 residues.

For this clone: The same CDR3 also results from other DNA sequences found in this sample. This chain links TRBV7-9 with TRBJ2-5; 9 nucleotides agree with TRBD1. Trimming removed 3 bases from V and 1 base from J; junction bases left unmatched: 0. Germline lookup yields CDR1 SEHNR and CDR2 FQNEAQ (reference sequence). The CDR3 is 14 amino acids. CDR3 region: CASSLGQGQETQYF. CDR3 DNA: TGTGCCAGCAGCTTGGGACAGGGCCAAGAGACCCAGTACTTC.

J is TRBJ2-3 and V is TRBV6-1, with 10 bases fitting TRBD2. The trim removed 7 bases at V and 1 base at J, leaving 2 bases unmatched. The CDR3 totals 14 residues. Germline CDR1 is MNHNS and CDR2 is SASEGT. The DNA for the CDR3 is TGTGCCAGCACCGGGACTAGCGGCACAGATACGCAGTATTTT. The encoded protein is CASTGTSGTDTQYF.

The gene calls are TRBV28 and TRBJ1-5; TRBD1 is a possible D gene (6 bases). This CDR3 comprises 16 residues. V dropped 6 bases and J dropped 0 bases, with 15 bases sitting between them. CDR1 and CDR2 from the germline V gene are MDHEN and SYDVKM. CDR3 sequence: CASRHRDTYSNQPQHF. CDR3 sequence (DNA): TGTGCCAGCAGACACCGGGACACCTATAGCAATCAGCCCCAGCATTTT.

This clone was counted once. The chain couples TRBV5-1 to TRBJ1-2; D remains ambiguous. The CDR3 sequence is 15 residues long. Germline CDR1 is SGHRS and CDR2 is YFSETQ. Trimming took 4 bases from V and 2 from J, leaving 15 bases between them. CDR3 sequence (DNA): TGCGCCAGCAGCCCTCGGACGGACTACAACTATGGCTACACCTTC. Encoded protein: CASSPRTDYNYGYTF.

This clone showed up just once. This sequence joins TRBV7-2 and TRBJ1-3; 9 positions match TRBD1. Germline CDR1 reads SGHTA; CDR2 reads FQGNSA. The J segment lost 7 bases and the V segment lost 2 bases, leaving 3 bases of the junction unmatched. The CDR3 is 14 residues long. Here the CDR3 reads CASSLYRGPNTIYF. The CDR3 bases are TGTGCCAGCAGCTTATACAGGGGGCCGAACACCATATATTTT.

This chain uses TRBV9 with TRBJ1-6; D is unclear. The CDR3 loop spans 16 amino acids. The ends were cut back, 0 bases at V and 3 bases at J, with 10 bases in the middle. Germline V gives CDR1 SGDLS, CDR2 YYNGEE. Written as DNA, the CDR3 is TGTGCCAGCAGCGTAGGCCCCAGAATCTATAATTCACCCCTCCACTTT. Translated, it gives CASSVGPRIYNSPLHF.

The V call is TRBV7-6, the J call TRBJ2-3, with TRBD2 matching 10 bases. The V segment lost 3 bases and the J segment 6 bases; nucleotides outside the gene matches: 3. The CDR3 loop spans 14 amino acids. CDR1 SGHVS and CDR2 FNYEAQ come from the germline V gene. Written as DNA, the CDR3 is TGTGCCAGCAGCTTCAGCGGGAGGGCGGATACGCAGTATTTT. This encodes CASSFSGRADTQYF.